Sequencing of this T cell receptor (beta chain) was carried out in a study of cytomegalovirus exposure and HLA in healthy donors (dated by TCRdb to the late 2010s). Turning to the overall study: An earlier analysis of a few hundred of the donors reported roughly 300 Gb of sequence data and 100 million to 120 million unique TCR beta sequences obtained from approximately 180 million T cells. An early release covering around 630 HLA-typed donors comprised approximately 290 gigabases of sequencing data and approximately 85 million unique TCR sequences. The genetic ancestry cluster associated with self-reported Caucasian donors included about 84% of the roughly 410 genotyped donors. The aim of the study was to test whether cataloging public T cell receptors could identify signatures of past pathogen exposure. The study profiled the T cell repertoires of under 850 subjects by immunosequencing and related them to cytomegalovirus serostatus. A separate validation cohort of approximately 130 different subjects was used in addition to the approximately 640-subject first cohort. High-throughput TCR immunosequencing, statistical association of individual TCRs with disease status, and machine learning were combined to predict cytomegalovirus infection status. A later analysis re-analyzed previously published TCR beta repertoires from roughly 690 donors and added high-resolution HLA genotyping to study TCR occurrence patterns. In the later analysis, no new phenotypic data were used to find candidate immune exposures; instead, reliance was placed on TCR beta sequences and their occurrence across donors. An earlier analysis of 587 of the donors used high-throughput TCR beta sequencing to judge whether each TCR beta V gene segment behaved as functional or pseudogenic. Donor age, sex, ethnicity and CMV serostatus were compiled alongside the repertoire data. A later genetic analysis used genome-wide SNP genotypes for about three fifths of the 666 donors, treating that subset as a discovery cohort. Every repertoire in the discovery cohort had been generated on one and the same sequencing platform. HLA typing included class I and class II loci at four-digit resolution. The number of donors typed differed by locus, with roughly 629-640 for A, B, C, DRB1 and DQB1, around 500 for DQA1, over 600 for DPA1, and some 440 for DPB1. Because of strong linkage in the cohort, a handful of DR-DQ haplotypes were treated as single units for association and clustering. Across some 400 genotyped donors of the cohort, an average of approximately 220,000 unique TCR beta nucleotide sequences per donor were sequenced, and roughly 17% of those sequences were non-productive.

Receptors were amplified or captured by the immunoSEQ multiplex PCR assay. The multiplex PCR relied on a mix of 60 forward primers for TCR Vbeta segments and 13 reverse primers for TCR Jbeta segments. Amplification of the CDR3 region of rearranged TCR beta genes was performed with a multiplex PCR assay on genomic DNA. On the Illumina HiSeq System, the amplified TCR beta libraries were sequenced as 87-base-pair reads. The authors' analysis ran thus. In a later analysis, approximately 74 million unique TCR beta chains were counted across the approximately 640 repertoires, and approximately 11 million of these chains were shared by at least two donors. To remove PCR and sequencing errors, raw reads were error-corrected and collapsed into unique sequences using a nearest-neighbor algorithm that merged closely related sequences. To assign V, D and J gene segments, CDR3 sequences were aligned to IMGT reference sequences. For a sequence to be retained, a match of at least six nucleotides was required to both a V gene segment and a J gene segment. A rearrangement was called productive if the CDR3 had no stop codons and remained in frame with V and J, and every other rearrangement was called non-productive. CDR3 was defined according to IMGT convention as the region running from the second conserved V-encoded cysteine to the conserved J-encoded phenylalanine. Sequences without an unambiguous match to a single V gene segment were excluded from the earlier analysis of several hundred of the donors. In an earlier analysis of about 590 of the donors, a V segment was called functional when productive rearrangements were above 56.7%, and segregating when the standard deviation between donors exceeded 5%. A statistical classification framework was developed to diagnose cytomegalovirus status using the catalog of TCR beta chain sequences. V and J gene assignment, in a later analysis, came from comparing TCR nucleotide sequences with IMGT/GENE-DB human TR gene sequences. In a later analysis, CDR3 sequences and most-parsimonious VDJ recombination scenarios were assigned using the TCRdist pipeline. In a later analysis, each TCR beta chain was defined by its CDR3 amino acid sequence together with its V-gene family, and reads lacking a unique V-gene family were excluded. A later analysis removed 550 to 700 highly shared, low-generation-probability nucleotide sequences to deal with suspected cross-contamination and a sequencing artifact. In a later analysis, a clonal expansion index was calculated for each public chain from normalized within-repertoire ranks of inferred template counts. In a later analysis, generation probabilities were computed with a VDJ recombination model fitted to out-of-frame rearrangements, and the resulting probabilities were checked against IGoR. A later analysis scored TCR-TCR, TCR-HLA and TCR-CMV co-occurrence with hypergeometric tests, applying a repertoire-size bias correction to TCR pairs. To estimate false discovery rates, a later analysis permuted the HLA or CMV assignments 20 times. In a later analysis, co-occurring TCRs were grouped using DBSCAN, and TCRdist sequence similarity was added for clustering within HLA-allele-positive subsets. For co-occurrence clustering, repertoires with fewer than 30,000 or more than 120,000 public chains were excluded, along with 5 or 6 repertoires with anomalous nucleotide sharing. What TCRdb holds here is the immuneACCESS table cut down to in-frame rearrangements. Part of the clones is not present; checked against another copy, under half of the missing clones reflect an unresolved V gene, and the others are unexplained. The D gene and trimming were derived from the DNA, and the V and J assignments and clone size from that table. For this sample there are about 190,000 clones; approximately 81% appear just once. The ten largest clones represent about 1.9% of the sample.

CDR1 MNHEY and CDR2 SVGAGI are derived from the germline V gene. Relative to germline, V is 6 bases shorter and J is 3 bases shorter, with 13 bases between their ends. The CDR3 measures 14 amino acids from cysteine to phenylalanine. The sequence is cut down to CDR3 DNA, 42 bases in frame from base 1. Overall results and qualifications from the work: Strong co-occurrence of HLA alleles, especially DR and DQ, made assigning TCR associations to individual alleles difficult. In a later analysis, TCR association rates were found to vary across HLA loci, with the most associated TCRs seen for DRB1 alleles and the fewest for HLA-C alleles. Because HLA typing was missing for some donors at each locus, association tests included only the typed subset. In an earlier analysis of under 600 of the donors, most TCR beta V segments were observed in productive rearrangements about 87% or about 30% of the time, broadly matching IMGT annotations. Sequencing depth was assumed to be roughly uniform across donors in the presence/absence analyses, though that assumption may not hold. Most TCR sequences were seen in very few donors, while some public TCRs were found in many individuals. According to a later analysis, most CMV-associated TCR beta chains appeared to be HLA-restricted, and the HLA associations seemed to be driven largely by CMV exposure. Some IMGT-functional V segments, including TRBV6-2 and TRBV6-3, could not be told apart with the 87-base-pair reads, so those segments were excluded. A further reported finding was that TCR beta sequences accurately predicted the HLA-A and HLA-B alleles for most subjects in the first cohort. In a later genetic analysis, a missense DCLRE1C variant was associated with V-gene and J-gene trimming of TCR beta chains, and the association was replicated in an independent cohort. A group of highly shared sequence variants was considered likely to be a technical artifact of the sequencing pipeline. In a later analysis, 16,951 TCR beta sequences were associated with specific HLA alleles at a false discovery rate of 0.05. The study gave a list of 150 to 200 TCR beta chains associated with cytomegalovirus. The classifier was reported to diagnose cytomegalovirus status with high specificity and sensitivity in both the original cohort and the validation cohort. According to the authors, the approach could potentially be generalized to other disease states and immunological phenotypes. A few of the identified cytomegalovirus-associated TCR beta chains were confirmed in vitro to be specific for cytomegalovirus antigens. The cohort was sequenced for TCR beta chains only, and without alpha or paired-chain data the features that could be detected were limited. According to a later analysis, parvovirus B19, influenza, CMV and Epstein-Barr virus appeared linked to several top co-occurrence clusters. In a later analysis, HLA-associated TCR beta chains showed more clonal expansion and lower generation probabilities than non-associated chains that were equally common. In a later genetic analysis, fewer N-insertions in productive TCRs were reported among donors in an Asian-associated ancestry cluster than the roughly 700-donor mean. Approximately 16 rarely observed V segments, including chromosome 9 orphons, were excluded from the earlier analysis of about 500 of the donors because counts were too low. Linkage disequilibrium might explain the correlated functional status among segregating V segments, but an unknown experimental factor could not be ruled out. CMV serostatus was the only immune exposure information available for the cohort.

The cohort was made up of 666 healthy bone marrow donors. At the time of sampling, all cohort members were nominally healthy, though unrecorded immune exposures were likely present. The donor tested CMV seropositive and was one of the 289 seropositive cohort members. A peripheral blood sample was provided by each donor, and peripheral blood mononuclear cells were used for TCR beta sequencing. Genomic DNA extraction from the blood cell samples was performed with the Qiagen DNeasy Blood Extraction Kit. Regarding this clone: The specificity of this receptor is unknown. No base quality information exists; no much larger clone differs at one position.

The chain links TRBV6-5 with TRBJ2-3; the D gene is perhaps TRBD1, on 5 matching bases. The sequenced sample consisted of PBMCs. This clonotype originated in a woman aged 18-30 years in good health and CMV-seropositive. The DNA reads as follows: TGTGCCAGCAGAAAAAAAGGGGTGACAGATACGCAGTATTTT. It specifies CASRKKGVTDTQYF.